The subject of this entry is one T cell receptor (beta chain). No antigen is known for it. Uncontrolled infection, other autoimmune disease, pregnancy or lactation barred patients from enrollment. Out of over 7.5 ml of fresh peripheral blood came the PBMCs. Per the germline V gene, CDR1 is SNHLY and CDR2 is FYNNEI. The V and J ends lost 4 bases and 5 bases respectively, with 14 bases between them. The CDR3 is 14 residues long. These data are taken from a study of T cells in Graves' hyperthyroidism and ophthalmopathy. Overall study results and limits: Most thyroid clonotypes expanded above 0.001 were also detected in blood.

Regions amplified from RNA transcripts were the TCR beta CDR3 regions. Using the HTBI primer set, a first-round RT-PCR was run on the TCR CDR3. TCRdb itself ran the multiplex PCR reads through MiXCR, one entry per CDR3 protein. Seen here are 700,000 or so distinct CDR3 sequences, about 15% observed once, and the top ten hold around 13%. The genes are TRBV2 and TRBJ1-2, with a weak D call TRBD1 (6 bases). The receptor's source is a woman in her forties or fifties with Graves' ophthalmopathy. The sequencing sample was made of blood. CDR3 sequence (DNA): TGTGCCAGCAGTGGGGGGAGGGGGGGTTATGGCTACACCTTC. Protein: CASSGGRGGYGYTF. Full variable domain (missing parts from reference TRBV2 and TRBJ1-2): EPEVTQTPSHQVTQMGQEVILRCVPISNHLYFYWYRQILGQKVEFLVSFYNNEISEKSEIFDDQFSVERPDGSNFTLKIRSTKLEDSAMYFCASSGGRGGYGYTFGSGTRLTVV.